Listed below are T cell receptor beta chains from one sample, sequenced in a study of brain metastases from non-small cell lung cancer. Profiling relied on immunoSEQ multiplex PCR, and the TCRdb table lists in-frame clones only, not all of them. The repertoire holds roughly 15,000 clones, with over 80% as singletons. The sequencing sample was made of primary lung tumor tissue. These receptors all stem from a donor over 35 with non-small cell lung cancer. Each CDR3 is given with its conserved first and last residue. A D gene is named only where the DNA matches it firmly. The size field is filled for only some rows; it gives once, few, many or a size class.

>TRBJ2-2|-|-|TRBV9
CASSFFGGTNTGELFF
TGTGCCAGCAGTTTCTTCGGGGGAACGAACACCGGGGAGCTGTTTTTT
>TRBJ2-3|-|-|TRBV5-1
CASSLDPGMQYF
TGCGCCAGCAGCTTGGACCCAGGAATGCAGTATTTT
>TRBJ1-3|-|-|TRBV5-1
CASSPDDRSSGNTIYF
TGCGCCAGCAGCCCTGACGACAGAAGCTCTGGAAACACCATATATTTT
>TRBJ1-1|TRBD1|-|TRBV7-6
CASSFRQGENTEAFF
TGTGCCAGCAGCTTTCGACAGGGGGAAAACACTGAAGCTTTCTTT
>TRBJ1-5|-|-|TRBV6-6
CASRAGDGSNQPQHF
TGTGCCAGCAGGGCAGGGGATGGGAGCAATCAGCCCCAGCATTTT
>TRBJ1-3|-|-|TRBV6-4
CASSGRLGNTIYF
TGTGCCAGCAGTGGACGACTGGGAAACACCATATATTTT
>TRBJ2-3|TRBD2|few|TRBV2
CASSSSGGAPDTQYF
TGTGCCAGCAGTTCTAGCGGGGGGGCCCCAGATACGCAGTATTTT
>TRBJ2-5|-|-|TRBV5-1
CASSKEVGQGTQYF
TGCGCCAGCAGCAAGGAGGTGGGCCAGGGGACCCAGTACTTC
>TRBJ1-1|-|-|TRBV6-5
CASSLNSEGYTEAFF
TGTGCCAGCAGTTTGAACTCGGAGGGGTACACTGAAGCTTTCTTT
>TRBJ2-6|-|-|TRBV15
CATSSGGWVGANVLTF
TGTGCCACCAGCAGTGGTGGGTGGGTTGGGGCCAACGTCCTGACTTTC
>TRBJ1-1|TRBD1|-|TRBV18
CASSPMGTGRGTEAFF
TGTGCCAGCTCACCAATGGGGACAGGTAGGGGAACTGAAGCTTTCTTT
>TRBJ1-2|-|-|TRBV5-4
CASSLGGFNYGYTF
TGTGCCAGCAGCTTGGGGGGGTTCAATTATGGCTACACCTTC
>TRBJ1-2|-|-|TRBV10-3
CAISEREEMTGYTF
TGTGCCATCAGTGAGAGGGAGGAGATGACTGGCTACACCTTC
>TRBJ1-4|TRBD1|-|TRBV5-6
CASSPGQLVEKLFF
TGTGCCAGCAGCCCGGGACAGCTGGTTGAAAAACTGTTTTTT
>TRBJ1-4|-|-|TRBV5-1
CASSLGTFSTNEKLFF
TGCGCCAGCAGCTTGGGGACGTTTTCAACTAATGAAAAACTGTTTTTT
>TRBJ1-2|-|-|TRBV7-9
CASSLLGSEYYGYTF
TGTGCCAGCAGCTTATTGGGGAGCGAATACTATGGCTACACCTTC
>TRBJ2-1|TRBD1|-|TRBV6-6
CASSPGNRGRGEQFF
TGTGCCAGCAGTCCCGGGAACAGGGGAAGGGGTGAGCAGTTCTTC
>TRBJ2-3|-|-|TRBV19
CASSISDTDTQYF
TGTGCCAGTAGTATCTCTGACACAGATACGCAGTATTTT
>TRBJ1-5|-|-|TRBV12-3/TRBV12-4
CASSFGGSQPQHF
TGTGCCAGCAGTTTTGGAGGGAGTCAGCCCCAGCATTTT
>TRBJ1-5|TRBD1|-|TRBV20-1
CSASSGQRSINQPQHF
TGCAGTGCTAGTTCGGGACAGCGGTCGATCAATCAGCCCCAGCATTTT
>TRBJ2-1|-|-|TRBV27
CATFREYEQFF
TGTGCCACTTTCAGGGAGTATGAGCAGTTCTTC
>TRBJ2-3|TRBD2|-|TRBV20-1
CSASVGGGNTDTQYF
TGCAGTGCTAGTGTAGGCGGGGGAAACACAGATACGCAGTATTTT
>TRBJ2-2|TRBD2|-|TRBV19
CATEGLAETGELFF
TGTGCCACCGAAGGACTAGCGGAAACCGGGGAGCTGTTTTTT
>TRBJ2-7|-|-|TRBV27
CASSPRSTGEQYF
TGTGCCAGCAGTCCACGATCGACGGGAGAGCAGTACTTC
>TRBJ1-4|-|-|TRBV25-1
CASRGEKLFF
TGTGCCAGCAGGGGAGAAAAACTGTTTTTT
>TRBJ2-6|TRBD1|-|TRBV2
CASSHTQKRGPGANVLTF
TGTGCCAGCAGTCATACGCAGAAAAGGGGGCCTGGGGCCAACGTCCTGACTTTC
>TRBJ2-1|-|-|TRBV24-1
CATSRGSSYNEQFF
TGTGCCACCAGTCGGGGGAGCTCCTACAATGAGCAGTTCTTC
>TRBJ1-1|TRBD1|-|TRBV2
CASRERTGNTEAFF
TGTGCCAGCAGAGAGAGGACAGGGAACACTGAAGCTTTCTTT
>TRBJ1-6|-|once|TRBV9
CASSVAVNNSPLHF
TGTGCCAGCAGCGTAGCGGTTAATAATTCACCCCTCCACTTT
>TRBJ1-1|-|-|TRBV7-9
CASSLGHREAFF
TGTGCCAGCAGCTTAGGACACCGTGAAGCTTTCTTT
>TRBJ1-5|-|-|TRBV20-1
CSASGEPYSNQPQHF
TGCAGTGCTAGTGGAGAACCTTATAGCAATCAGCCCCAGCATTTT
>TRBJ2-3|TRBD2|-|TRBV24-1
CATSVSSGYTDTQYF
TGTGCCACCAGTGTGTCTAGCGGGTACACAGATACGCAGTATTTT
>TRBJ1-2|-|-|TRBV24-1
CATSDTANYGYTF
TGTGCCACCAGTGACACAGCTAACTATGGCTACACCTTC
>TRBJ2-7|-|-|TRBV7-6
CASSLASDSTYEQYF
TGTGCCAGCAGCTTAGCGTCGGACAGTACCTACGAGCAGTACTTC
>TRBJ2-1|TRBD2|-|TRBV14
CASSPWRGGYNEQFF
TGTGCCAGCAGCCCATGGCGGGGGGGCTACAATGAGCAGTTCTTC
>TRBJ2-7|-|once|TRBV19
CASSTGGGSAYEQYF
TGTGCCAGTAGTACGGGGGGCGGCTCAGCCTACGAGCAGTACTTC
>TRBJ1-1|-|-|TRBV5-6
CASSRGQLNTEAFF
TGTGCCAGCAGCCGCGGACAGCTAAACACTGAAGCTTTCTTT
>TRBJ1-1|TRBD1|-|TRBV5-1
CASSLANRGNTEAFF
TGCGCCAGCAGCTTGGCCAACAGGGGGAACACTGAAGCTTTCTTT
>TRBJ1-5|-|-|TRBV6-2/TRBV6-3
CASSPGGTQHF
TGTGCCAGCAGCCCTGGGGGTACCCAGCATTTT
>TRBJ1-1|-|-|TRBV10-2
CASSERQVPKAIF
TGCGCCAGCAGTGAAAGACAGGTCCCCAAAGCGATCTTT
>TRBJ2-7|TRBD1|-|TRBV7-2
CASRESQGVGEQYF
TGTGCCAGCCGTGAGTCGCAGGGGGTTGGGGAGCAGTACTTC
>TRBJ1-1|-|-|TRBV14
CASSQDRTFF
TGTGCCAGCAGCCAAGATCGGACTTTCTTT
>TRBJ2-1|TRBD1|-|TRBV4-1
CASSLMQGARPFF
TGCGCCAGCAGCCTGATGCAGGGGGCGCGACCGTTCTTC
>TRBJ1-6|-|-|TRBV28
CASGRPSNNSPLHF
TGTGCCAGCGGACGTCCCAGTAATAATTCACCCCTCCACTTT
>TRBJ2-1|-|-|TRBV29-1
CSVERWGANNEQFF
TGCAGCGTTGAAAGGTGGGGGGCTAACAATGAGCAGTTCTTC
>TRBJ2-4|-|-|TRBV7-3
CASSLIRRILAKNIQYF
TGTGCCAGCAGCTTAATTCGACGGATTTTAGCCAAAAACATTCAGTACTTC
>TRBJ1-5|TRBD1|-|TRBV6-1
CASSGIGQARNQPQHF
TGTGCCAGCAGTGGGATTGGACAGGCGCGCAATCAGCCCCAGCATTTT
>TRBJ2-3|TRBD1|-|TRBV4-3
CASQGRAGGADTQYF
TGCGCCAGCCAAGGACGGGCAGGGGGCGCGGATACGCAGTATTTT
>TRBJ1-1|-|-|TRBV20-1
CSATQYTEAFF
TGCAGTGCGACCCAGTACACTGAAGCTTTCTTT
>TRBJ1-4|-|-|TRBV11-1
CASSQGLDEKLFF
TGTGCCAGCAGTCAAGGACTTGATGAAAAACTGTTTTTT
>TRBJ1-2|TRBD1|-|TRBV27
CASSLKGQGAAYGYTF
TGTGCCAGCAGTTTAAAGGGACAGGGGGCCGCCTATGGCTACACCTTC
>TRBJ1-1|-|-|TRBV7-9
CASSLGTEAFF
TGTGCCAGCAGCTTGGGGACTGAAGCTTTCTTT